This TCR beta chain originates from a study of CD8+CD57+ T cells in acquired aplastic anemia. Study information: Reads per healthy sample averaged about 10.8 million (CD4+) and about 12 million (CD8+).

CDR1 and CDR2 (germline): SGHTA, FQGNSA. The CDR3 sequence is 16 residues long. Trimming removed 5 bases from V and 2 bases from J; junction bases left unmatched: 9. According to the study, genomic DNA was the template for TCR beta VDJ and CDR3 profiling. Each CDR3 protein is one row after TCRdb ran MiXCR on the reads. This table has 150,000 to 200,000 distinct CDR3 sequences, around 45% appearing once. V is TRBV7-2 and J is TRBJ2-5, with 9 bases lining up with TRBD1. The sequence was collected from a human donor in good health. What was sequenced was sorted CD4+, CD8+, or CD8+CD57+ T cells (not recorded which) from PBMCs. The CDR3 nucleotides are TGTGCCAGCAGCGAAGACCGGGACAGGGTACAAGAGACCCAGTACTTC. Its protein is CASSEDRDRVQETQYF.